The subject of this entry is one T cell receptor (beta chain). V lost 5 bases to trimming and J lost 5 bases, with 12 bases between them. Germline CDR1 is LNHDA and CDR2 is SQIVND (reference sequence). CDR3 size: 13 residues. The data were taken from a study of blood T cell repertoires in COVID-19. Sequencing was performed with immunoSEQ multiplex PCR; in TCRdb, only in-frame clones are kept and a portion is missing. The sample lists under 250,000 clones, roughly 90% seen once, with under 7% in the top ten. The receptor was isolated from a man in his fifties or sixties who had recovered from COVID-19. Sequencing used peripheral blood. V is TRBV19 and J is TRBJ2-5; D is ambiguous. Here the CDR3 DNA reads TGTGCCAGTAGTTTCCGATTCGGGGAGACCCAGTACTTC. Translated, it gives CASSFRFGETQYF.